Listed here is a single TCR beta chain. The data stem from a study of blood T cell repertoires in COVID-19. Study summary: There were acute and convalescent COVID-19 samples, and they came from the United States, Italy and Spain. The analysed material was cDNA or gDNA that came from T cells, B-cell-depleted T cells, or PBMCs.

Study processing details: Reference gene primers were amplified, and this amplification served to estimate nucleated cell counts. Some clones are missing from TCRdb's copy, which holds only in-frame ones; the method was immunoSEQ multiplex PCR. V, J and clone size are those of that table, while D and trimming were read from the DNA. The repertoire holds some 130,000 clones, with 85% to 90% as singletons. The CDR3 loop spans 13 amino acids. Trimming cost V 4 bases and J 2 bases, with 8 bases left between them. The germline V gene encodes CDR1 MGHDK and CDR2 SYGVNS. This rearrangement joins TRBV25-1 to TRBJ2-5; possibly TRBD2 for D (6 bases). The clonotype originates from a man aged 55-75 years with active or convalescent COVID-19. Material for sequencing was peripheral blood. CDR3 loop: CASSVGGQETQYF. CDR3 sequence (DNA): TGTGCCAGCAGTGTTGGGGGGCAAGAGACCCAGTACTTC.